These 11 T cell receptor beta chains originate from one sample sequenced in a study of CD8 T cells in ankylosing spondylitis. TCRdb independently ran MiXCR on the 5' RACE reads; one entry per CDR3 protein. Among about 130,000 distinct CDR3 sequences listed, around 7% were seen once. Sequencing was carried out using blood, either unsorted or a sorted T cell fraction (not recorded which). The receptors here all came from a male donor with ankylosing spondylitis or in good health (not recorded which).

This clonotype was seen ten or more times. The rearrangement uses TRBV20-1 and TRBJ1-5; 8 positions agree with TRBD1. Germline V gene sequence: CDR1 DFQATT, CDR2 SNEGSKA (reference sequence). The V segment lost 4 bases and the J segment 1 base; nucleotides outside the gene matches: 3. The CDR3 consists of 14 residues. This CDR3 is CSAMTGASNQPQHF. The DNA of the CDR3 is TGCAGTGCTATGACAGGGGCGAGCAATCAGCCCCAGCATTTT.

This clonotype appeared many times. The V and J genes are TRBV7-6 and TRBJ2-1, with 12 nucleotides matching TRBD2. Per the germline V gene, CDR1 is SGHVS and CDR2 is FNYEAQ. V gave up 5 bases and J gave up 1 base; unmatched junction bases: 6. CDR3 length equals 17 residues. The CDR3 loop is CASSARTSGESYNEQFF. The CDR3 region has the DNA TGTGCCAGCAGCGCGCGGACTAGCGGGGAATCCTACAATGAGCAGTTCTTC.

This clonotype was counted ten times or more. The chain has TRBV4-1 and TRBJ1-6, with TRBD1 identical over 7 bases. The CDR3 contains 16 residues. The trim removed 0 bases at V and 4 bases at J, leaving 3 bases unmatched. Per germline, CDR1 MGHRA and CDR2 YSYEKL. The DNA of the CDR3 is TGCGCCAGCAGCCAAGACTGGACAGGTTATAATTCACCCCTCCACTTT. This translates into CASSQDWTGYNSPLHF.

This clonotype occurred many times. This chain links TRBV7-9 with TRBJ1-2; 11 bases agree with TRBD1. The CDR3 is 15 amino acids. With 4 bases clipped from V and 3 bases from J, the junction kept 4 bases outside the gene matches. Per the germline V gene, CDR1 is SEHNR and CDR2 is FQNEAQ (reference sequence). In DNA, the CDR3 is TGTGCCAGCAGCTCTCGGACAGGGGGCGACTATGGCTACACCTTC. It encodes CASSSRTGGDYGYTF.

The sample holds a few counts of this clonotype. V is TRBV25-1 and J is TRBJ2-1; D is unresolved. Germline values: CDR1 MGHDK, CDR2 SYGVNS. The CDR3 has 13 amino acids. Trimming took 5 bases from V and 9 from J, leaving 14 bases between them. The CDR3 loop is CASSSPLVPEQFF. The CDR3 DNA is TGTGCCAGCAGTAGCCCTCTAGTTCCTGAGCAGTTCTTC.

J is TRBJ1-2 and V is TRBV5-5; 9 nucleotides agree with TRBD1. The V and J ends lost 7 bases and 2 bases, in that order; junction bases with no gene match: 6. This CDR3 is 14 amino acids long. CDR1 and CDR2 (germline): SGHKS, YYEKEE (reference sequence). CDR3 region: CASDGQGLNYGYTF. Here the CDR3 DNA reads TGTGCCAGCGATGGACAGGGGCTAAACTATGGCTACACCTTC.

This clonotype was recorded at least ten times. The J gene is TRBJ2-1, the V gene TRBV14; weak D call: TRBD2 (6 bases). V lost 0 bases to trimming and J lost 7 bases, with 13 bases between them. The CDR3 runs 15 residues. Germline CDR1 reads SGHDN; CDR2 reads FVKESK. The CDR3 DNA follows: TGTGCCAGCAGCCAAGAGCGATGGAGCGGGAATGAGCAGTTCTTC. Translating it yields CASSQERWSGNEQFF.

This clonotype appeared many times. The genes are TRBV3-1 and TRBJ1-5, with no clear D. This CDR3 is 13 amino acids long. CDR1 is LGHDT, CDR2 YNNKEL, per germline (reference sequence). The germline V and J ends were trimmed by 1 base and 6 bases, with 7 bases remaining between them. CDR3 amino acids: CASSQGGFQPQHF. The CDR3, as DNA: TGTGCCAGCAGCCAAGGGGGATTTCAGCCCCAGCATTTT.

The sample holds a few counts of this clonotype. J is TRBJ1-1 and V is TRBV11-2, with TRBD1 matching 10 bases. Germline loops: CDR1 SGHAT, CDR2 FQNNGV. The ends lost 5 bases at V and 0 bases at J; junction bases unmatched: 6. The CDR3 is 16 amino acids. The CDR3, as DNA: TGTGCCAGCAGCCCCGGGACAGGGGACATGAACACTGAAGCTTTCTTT. Residues: CASSPGTGDMNTEAFF.

The table lists this clonotype with many counts. V gene TRBV4-2 combines with J gene TRBJ2-7, with a weak D call TRBD1 (6 bases). The germline gives CDR1 LGHNA, CDR2 YNFKEQ. Trimming shortened V by 2 bases and J by 5 bases, and 7 bases separated the two germline ends. CDR3 size: 12 residues. The CDR3 DNA sequence: TGTGCCAGCAGCCAAACAGGGCACGAGCAGTACTTC. Amino acid sequence: CASSQTGHEQYF.

This clonotype was counted at least ten times. The chain links TRBV24-1 to TRBJ2-2; TRBD2 matches 12 bases. After removal of 3 bases from V and 3 bases from J, the junction contained 7 bases not matched to a gene. The V gene's germline CDR1 is KGHDR and CDR2 SFDVKD. The CDR3 sequence is 18 residues long. The CDR3 nucleotides read TGTGCCACCAGTGATCTCTTCGGGACTAGCGGGTACACCGGGGAGCTGTTTTTT. It is translated as CATSDLFGTSGYTGELFF.